A selection of T cell receptor beta chains follows, all from one sample in a study of immune heterogeneity within non-small cell lung tumors. TCRdb re-called the multiplex PCR reads with MiXCR, one entry per CDR3 protein. The table lists around 12,000 distinct CDR3 sequences, around 30% of them singletons. Sequences were obtained from lung tumor tissue. The receptors here all came from a woman aged 45-65 years with non-small cell lung cancer. Each CDR3 is given with its conserved first and last residue. Each record gives: clone size, D gene, J gene, V gene, CDR3 DNA, CDR3 protein. The D gene is left open where the match is weak. Part of the rows lack a size; the others show once, few, many or a class for expanded clones.

>medium-sized|.|TRBJ1-4|TRBV18
TGTGCCAGCTCACCTACACGGGCGGAACTGTTTTTT
CASSPTRAELFF
>.|TRBD1|TRBJ2-5|TRBV12-3/TRBV12-4
TGTGCCAGCACCTGGGGACAGCAAGAGACCCAGTACTTC
CASTWGQQETQYF
>many|.|TRBJ2-7|TRBV15
TGTGCCACCAGCAGCTCCCGACAGTTTTTCTCCTACGAGCAGTACTTC
CATSSSRQFFSYEQYF
>few|.|TRBJ1-4|TRBV18
TGTGCCAGCTCACCACTCGGGGGAACGGGAAAACTGTTTTTT
CASSPLGGTGKLFF
>many|.|TRBJ1-3|TRBV2
TGTGCCAGAACTAGAGGTGACTCTGGAAACACCATATATTTT
CARTRGDSGNTIYF
>.|.|TRBJ1-2|TRBV27
TGTGCCAGCAGATTAGAGGGGCGATCTTACTATGGCTACACCTTC
CASRLEGRSYYGYTF
>many|.|TRBJ2-3|TRBV20-1
TGCAGTGCTAGAGAGGGCATTTCGGGAACAGATACGCAGTATTTT
CSAREGISGTDTQYF
>.|.|TRBJ2-1|TRBV5-1
TGCGCCAGCAGCTTGGGCGGGACAACTTACAATGAGCAGTTCTTC
CASSLGGTTYNEQFF
>medium-sized|TRBD1|TRBJ2-7|TRBV28
TGTGCCAGCAGTACCCGGACAGGTCTTGTCAACGAGCAGTACTTC
CASSTRTGLVNEQYF
>.|.|TRBJ2-7|TRBV20-1
TGCAGTTGGGCTAGCGTATCGGAGAGATACGAGCAGTACTTC
CSWASVSERYEQYF
>.|.|TRBJ2-7|TRBV20-1
TGCAGTGCTACCGCCGTGGGCCCCTACGAGCAGTACTTC
CSATAVGPYEQYF
>few|TRBD2|TRBJ2-1|TRBV5-1
TGCGCCAGCAGCCAAGCGGGACCTTCCTACAATGAGCAGTTCTTC
CASSQAGPSYNEQFF
>many|TRBD1|TRBJ1-2|TRBV28
TGTGCCAGCAGTTCGTCAGGGGGGGATGGCTACACCTTC
CASSSSGGDGYTF
>medium-sized|.|TRBJ2-7|TRBV5-1
TGCGCCAGCAGCGTTATGGACGCCTACGAGCAGTACTTC
CASSVMDAYEQYF
>.|.|TRBJ2-1|TRBV6-4
TGTGCCAGCAGTGACGGGGGCCGAAGCTCCTACAATGAGCAGTTCTTC
CASSDGGRSSYNEQFF
>few|TRBD2|TRBJ2-3|TRBV6-2/TRBV6-3
TGTGCCAGCAGTTTAGGGACTAGCGAGACGCAGTATTTT
CASSLGTSETQYF
>many|.|TRBJ2-7|TRBV2
TGTGCCAGCAGCGCTAAGGGGGGGGCGCAGTACTTC
CASSAKGGAQYF
>.|.|TRBJ2-7|TRBV27
TGTGCCAGCAGTGCCCTACTAGGGGTAGACGAGCAGTACTTC
CASSALLGVDEQYF
>few|.|TRBJ2-7|TRBV4-1
TGCGCCAGCAGCCAAGGGTTGGGGGACGAGCAGTACTTC
CASSQGLGDEQYF
>medium-sized|TRBD1|TRBJ1-2|TRBV20-1
TGCAGTGCAAGTCCCGGGACAGGGGGCGTCTATGGCTACACCTTC
CSASPGTGGVYGYTF
>.|.|TRBJ1-5|TRBV2
TGTGCCAGCAGTGTCGGACACAATCAGCCCCAGCATTTT
CASSVGHNQPQHF
>.|.|TRBJ2-3|TRBV6-4
TGTGCCAGCAGTTCCAAAGTGGCGGGACAATTCACAGATACGCAGTATTTT
CASSSKVAGQFTDTQYF
>few|.|TRBJ2-5|TRBV11-2
TGTGCCAGCAGCTCACCACCGGGGCAACAGACCCAGTACTTC
CASSSPPGQQTQYF
>few|.|TRBJ2-5|TRBV7-8
TGTGCCAGCAGCTTCAAGGTCCGGGAGACCCAGTACTTC
CASSFKVRETQYF
>many|TRBD2|TRBJ2-2|TRBV28
TGTGCCAGCAGGTCGGGGGGGCCGAGGACCGGGGAGCTGTTTTTT
CASRSGGPRTGELFF
>few|TRBD1|TRBJ2-3|TRBV18
TGTGCCAGCTCACCACGGGGCGTAGGACAGGGCCCAGATACGCAGTATTTT
CASSPRGVGQGPDTQYF
>.|.|TRBJ2-4|TRBV7-8
TGTGCCAGCAGCTCCGGGACTCCGGAGAACATTCAGTACTTC
CASSSGTPENIQYF
>medium-sized|TRBD1|TRBJ2-3|TRBV7-7
TGTGCCAGCAGCCCGGACAGGGTTACAGATACGCAGTATTTT
CASSPDRVTDTQYF
>many|.|TRBJ2-6|TRBV29-1
TGCAGCGCCTCAGGGGCTGGGGCCAACGTCCTGACTTTC
CSASGAGANVLTF
>few|.|TRBJ2-1|TRBV24-1
TGTGCCACCAGTGATCGGAGCTACAATGAGCAGTTCTTC
CATSDRSYNEQFF
>large|TRBD1|TRBJ2-1|TRBV19
TGTGCCAGTAAAAGACAGGGGGCAATAGACAATGAGCAGTTCTTC
CASKRQGAIDNEQFF
>many|.|TRBJ1-1|TRBV28
TGTGCCAGCCAAACAACAGGATACACTGAAGCTTTCTTT
CASQTTGYTEAFF
>many|.|TRBJ2-7|TRBV12-3/TRBV12-4
TGTGCCAGCAGTACCCACGACAGCTCCTACGAGCAGTACTTC
CASSTHDSSYEQYF
>medium-sized|.|TRBJ1-2|TRBV14
TGTGCCAGCAGCCAAGTTTTCCAGGGTGACTACACCTTC
CASSQVFQGDYTF
>.|TRBD1|TRBJ1-6|TRBV2
TGTGCCAGCAGGAGGGGACAGGGGATCAGTTCACCCCTCCACTTT
CASRRGQGISSPLHF
>many|.|TRBJ2-1|TRBV6-2/TRBV6-3
TGTGCCAGCAGTCCTCCTGGGTGGGGGTCGCCGAACAATGAGCAGTTCTTC
CASSPPGWGSPNNEQFF
>.|.|TRBJ2-2|TRBV3-1
TGTGCCAGCAGCCCTTTCAATTACGCCGGGGAGCTGTTTTTT
CASSPFNYAGELFF
>.|.|TRBJ2-7|TRBV11-3
TGTGCCAGCTCGGGGAACGAGCAGTACTTC
CASSGNEQYF
>few|.|TRBJ2-4|TRBV5-6
TGTGCCAGCAGCTTGAATACTCCGAAAAACATTCAGTACTTC
CASSLNTPKNIQYF
>many|TRBD2|TRBJ2-2|TRBV4-1
TGCGCCAGCAGCAGGAGAGCGGGGAGAAACACCGGGGAGCTGTTTTTT
CASSRRAGRNTGELFF
>medium-sized|TRBD2|TRBJ2-1|TRBV13
TGTGCCAGCAGCGCCCGACTAGCCGAGCAGTTCTTC
CASSARLAEQFF
>few|TRBD1|TRBJ1-2|TRBV10-3
TGTGCCATACGGACAGGGAGTAACTATGGCTACACCTTC
CAIRTGSNYGYTF